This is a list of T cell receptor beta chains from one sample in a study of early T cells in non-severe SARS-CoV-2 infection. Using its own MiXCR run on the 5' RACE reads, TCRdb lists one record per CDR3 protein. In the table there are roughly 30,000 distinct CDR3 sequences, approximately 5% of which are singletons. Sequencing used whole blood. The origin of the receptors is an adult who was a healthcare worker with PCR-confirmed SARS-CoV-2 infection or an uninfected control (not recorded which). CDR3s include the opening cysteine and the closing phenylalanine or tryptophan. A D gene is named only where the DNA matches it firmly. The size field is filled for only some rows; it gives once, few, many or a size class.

CDR3 DNA: TGTGCCAGCAGCTTGGGGGGAAATAGCAATCAGCCCCAGCATTTT; CDR3 protein: CASSLGGNSNQPQHF; D gene: -; CDR3 length: 15; clone size: many; V gene: TRBV5-6; J gene: TRBJ1-5
CDR3 DNA: TGCAGCACTAGCTGGTCGAGGAATGAGCAGTTCTTC; CDR3 protein: CSTSWSRNEQFF; D gene: -; CDR3 length: 12; clone size: many; V gene: TRBV29-1; J gene: TRBJ2-1
CDR3 DNA: TGTGCCAGCAGCTTGGACAGCCCTACCGAACAGTTCTTC; CDR3 protein: CASSLDSPTEQFF; D gene: -; CDR3 length: 13; clone size: -; V gene: TRBV5-5; J gene: TRBJ2-1
CDR3 DNA: TGTGCCAGCAGTTTGGGACAGGGGGCAATACGTGGAAACACCATATATTTT; CDR3 protein: CASSLGQGAIRGNTIYF; D gene: TRBD1; CDR3 length: 17; clone size: -; V gene: TRBV12-3/TRBV12-4; J gene: TRBJ1-3
CDR3 DNA: TGTGCCAGCATGCTATTTGGGCTAGCGGATCCCCTAAACCAAGAGACCCAGTACTTC; CDR3 protein: CASMLFGLADPLNQETQYF; D gene: TRBD2; CDR3 length: 19; clone size: few; V gene: TRBV11-2; J gene: TRBJ2-5
CDR3 DNA: TGTGCCAGCAGAGATGGGGAGGACGGGGAGCTGTTTTTT; CDR3 protein: CASRDGEDGELFF; D gene: -; CDR3 length: 13; clone size: few; V gene: TRBV7-2; J gene: TRBJ2-2
CDR3 DNA: TGTGCCAGCAGTTTTCCCCTGGACAGGGGACAAGAGACCCAGTACTTC; CDR3 protein: CASSFPLDRGQETQYF; D gene: TRBD1; CDR3 length: 16; clone size: -; V gene: TRBV2; J gene: TRBJ2-5
CDR3 DNA: TGTGCCAGCAGCCCTATAGATAGACAGGGGATCTACGAGCAGTACTTC; CDR3 protein: CASSPIDRQGIYEQYF; D gene: TRBD1; CDR3 length: 16; clone size: many; V gene: TRBV11-2; J gene: TRBJ2-7
CDR3 DNA: TGCGCCAGCAGCTTCGGGCGGGGGCCTCAAGAGACCCAGTACTTC; CDR3 protein: CASSFGRGPQETQYF; D gene: -; CDR3 length: 15; clone size: many; V gene: TRBV5-1; J gene: TRBJ2-5
CDR3 DNA: TGTGCCAGCAGTGAGAAGGACTCTGGGGCCAACGTCCTGACTTTC; CDR3 protein: CASSEKDSGANVLTF; D gene: -; CDR3 length: 15; clone size: many; V gene: TRBV6-1; J gene: TRBJ2-6
CDR3 DNA: TGTGCCAGCAGCCAAGATCTCGAGTACGAGCAGTACTTC; CDR3 protein: CASSQDLEYEQYF; D gene: -; CDR3 length: 13; clone size: few; V gene: TRBV3-1; J gene: TRBJ2-7
CDR3 DNA: TGTGCCAGCAGTTCGCTACAGGGGAGCTCCTACGAGCAGTACTTC; CDR3 protein: CASSSLQGSSYEQYF; D gene: TRBD1; CDR3 length: 15; clone size: -; V gene: TRBV27; J gene: TRBJ2-7
CDR3 DNA: TGTGCCAGCAGCTCTACGACTCAAGAGACCCAGTACTTC; CDR3 protein: CASSSTTQETQYF; D gene: -; CDR3 length: 13; clone size: -; V gene: TRBV7-6; J gene: TRBJ2-5
CDR3 DNA: TGTGCCAGCAGCTTAGTAGGGAACACAGATACGCAGTATTTT; CDR3 protein: CASSLVGNTDTQYF; D gene: -; CDR3 length: 14; clone size: many; V gene: TRBV11-2; J gene: TRBJ2-3
CDR3 DNA: TGCAGCGTCGCCCCAAAGGGGTCCGGGGAGCTGTTTTTT; CDR3 protein: CSVAPKGSGELFF; D gene: -; CDR3 length: 13; clone size: many; V gene: TRBV29-1; J gene: TRBJ2-2
CDR3 DNA: TGTGCCAGCAGTTTGGGGGGCAGGGTGAGAGACACTGAAGCTTTCTTT; CDR3 protein: CASSLGGRVRDTEAFF; D gene: -; CDR3 length: 16; clone size: few; V gene: TRBV27; J gene: TRBJ1-1
CDR3 DNA: TGTGCCAGCAGCTCAGGGGGAGAGACCCAGTACTTC; CDR3 protein: CASSSGGETQYF; D gene: TRBD1; CDR3 length: 12; clone size: -; V gene: TRBV6-2/TRBV6-3; J gene: TRBJ2-5
CDR3 DNA: TGCAGTGCTCGCGGGACAGGGTATCAGCCCCAGCATTTT; CDR3 protein: CSARGTGYQPQHF; D gene: TRBD1; CDR3 length: 13; clone size: many; V gene: TRBV20-1; J gene: TRBJ1-5
CDR3 DNA: TGTGCCAGCAGTTACTCCGGACAGACCGCTAGTACAGATACGCAGTATTTT; CDR3 protein: CASSYSGQTASTDTQYF; D gene: -; CDR3 length: 17; clone size: few; V gene: TRBV6-5; J gene: TRBJ2-3
CDR3 DNA: TGTGCCAGCAGCTTGGACGTCACTGAAGCTTTCTTT; CDR3 protein: CASSLDVTEAFF; D gene: -; CDR3 length: 12; clone size: few; V gene: TRBV5-5; J gene: TRBJ1-1
CDR3 DNA: TGCGCCAGCAGCCCCGGACAAACTATAGCCCTTTACACTGAAGCTTTCTTT; CDR3 protein: CASSPGQTIALYTEAFF; D gene: -; CDR3 length: 17; clone size: many; V gene: TRBV5-1; J gene: TRBJ1-1
CDR3 DNA: TGTGCCAGCAGTTACTCGAAAGGGCCTTACAATGAGCAGTTCTTC; CDR3 protein: CASSYSKGPYNEQFF; D gene: -; CDR3 length: 15; clone size: few; V gene: TRBV6-2/TRBV6-3; J gene: TRBJ2-1
CDR3 DNA: TGTGCCAGCACGGGAGGGGACAGCATCGGTTACGAGCAGTACTTC; CDR3 protein: CASTGGDSIGYEQYF; D gene: -; CDR3 length: 15; clone size: few; V gene: TRBV7-2; J gene: TRBJ2-7
CDR3 DNA: TGCGCCAGCAGCCCTGAGGCGGGGGTCTCTGAGCAGTTCTTC; CDR3 protein: CASSPEAGVSEQFF; D gene: TRBD2; CDR3 length: 14; clone size: many; V gene: TRBV5-1; J gene: TRBJ2-1
CDR3 DNA: TGTGCCAGCAGCCGGGCCCAGAGCTCCTACAATGAGCAGTTCTTC; CDR3 protein: CASSRAQSSYNEQFF; D gene: -; CDR3 length: 15; clone size: many; V gene: TRBV7-2; J gene: TRBJ2-1
CDR3 DNA: TGTGCCAGCAGCCCCCAGGACCAAGAGACCCAGTACTTC; CDR3 protein: CASSPQDQETQYF; D gene: -; CDR3 length: 13; clone size: -; V gene: TRBV11-2; J gene: TRBJ2-5
CDR3 DNA: TGCAGTGCTAGAGCTCAGGGCAGAACCGGGGAGCTGTTTTTT; CDR3 protein: CSARAQGRTGELFF; D gene: -; CDR3 length: 14; clone size: many; V gene: TRBV20-1; J gene: TRBJ2-2
CDR3 DNA: TGTGCCAGCAAGGAGGGCGGTGGCACAGATACGCAGTATTTT; CDR3 protein: CASKEGGGTDTQYF; D gene: -; CDR3 length: 14; clone size: many; V gene: TRBV6-1; J gene: TRBJ2-3
CDR3 DNA: TGTGCCAGCAGCCAAGCCAGGGCAGGGGGAGAGCAGTACTTC; CDR3 protein: CASSQARAGGEQYF; D gene: TRBD1; CDR3 length: 14; clone size: -; V gene: TRBV3-1; J gene: TRBJ2-7
CDR3 DNA: TGTGCCAGCTCACCAAATCTACAGGGCCAAGAGACCCAGTACTTC; CDR3 protein: CASSPNLQGQETQYF; D gene: -; CDR3 length: 15; clone size: -; V gene: TRBV18; J gene: TRBJ2-5
CDR3 DNA: TGTGCCAGCAGCAACACCTACGACAGGTTTTATGGCTACACCTTC; CDR3 protein: CASSNTYDRFYGYTF; D gene: -; CDR3 length: 15; clone size: many; V gene: TRBV28; J gene: TRBJ1-2
CDR3 DNA: TGTGCCAGCAGTCAGCAGGGGGCCTCAGCTAACTATGGCTACACCTTC; CDR3 protein: CASSQQGASANYGYTF; D gene: TRBD1; CDR3 length: 16; clone size: many; V gene: TRBV6-6; J gene: TRBJ1-2
CDR3 DNA: TGTGCCAGCAGCGACGCGACAGGCAACGGCGAGCAGTACTTC; CDR3 protein: CASSDATGNGEQYF; D gene: -; CDR3 length: 14; clone size: many; V gene: TRBV5-4; J gene: TRBJ2-7
CDR3 DNA: TGTGCCAGCAGTTATAGGAGTTTGGGGGCCAACGTCCTGACTTTC; CDR3 protein: CASSYRSLGANVLTF; D gene: -; CDR3 length: 15; clone size: many; V gene: TRBV6-2/TRBV6-3; J gene: TRBJ2-6
CDR3 DNA: TGTGCCAGCAGCCGATCTGGAAACTATGGCTACACCTTC; CDR3 protein: CASSRSGNYGYTF; D gene: -; CDR3 length: 13; clone size: few; V gene: TRBV14; J gene: TRBJ1-2
CDR3 DNA: TGTGCCAGCTCACCACCTTCAGGGGGCGAAACCGGGGAGCTGTTTTTT; CDR3 protein: CASSPPSGGETGELFF; D gene: TRBD1; CDR3 length: 16; clone size: -; V gene: TRBV18; J gene: TRBJ2-2